This is a list of T cell receptor beta chains from one sample in a study of T cell responses to AZD1222 COVID-19 vaccine. Here immunoSEQ multiplex PCR was the method, and the copy in TCRdb shows in-frame clones only, minus some. The sample carries approximately 100,000 clones, around 90% recorded once. Specimen: peripheral blood, collected on day 0 of AZD1222 vaccination. These receptors were collected from an adult in good health. Each CDR3 is given with its conserved first and last residue. A D gene is named only where the DNA matches it firmly. Expanded clones are given a class, and other clones once, few, many or no size at all.

DNA: TGTGCCAGTAGTAAACGTGGCGGGGACACTGAAGCTTTCTTT; CDR3: CASSKRGGDTEAFF; V: TRBV19; D: .; size: .; J: TRBJ1-1
DNA: TGTGCCAGCAGCCCCCCCGGGTATGAGCAGTTCTTC; CDR3: CASSPPGYEQFF; V: TRBV11-2; D: .; size: .; J: TRBJ2-1
DNA: TGCGCCAGCAGCCAAGATTATGGTAGCGGGGGGGATGAGCAGTTCTTC; CDR3: CASSQDYGSGGDEQFF; V: TRBV4-3; D: TRBD2; size: medium-sized; J: TRBJ2-1
DNA: TGTGCCAGCAGCCAGGGGAGGGCCCAAGAGACCCAGTACTTC; CDR3: CASSQGRAQETQYF; V: TRBV7-2; D: .; size: .; J: TRBJ2-5
DNA: TGCGCCAGCAGCTTGGGGGATTTGAGAGGGTCCCCTGAAGCTTTCTTT; CDR3: CASSLGDLRGSPEAFF; V: TRBV5-1; D: .; size: .; J: TRBJ1-1
DNA: TGTGCCAGCAGTTCGGATAGCAATCAGCCCCAGCATTTT; CDR3: CASSSDSNQPQHF; V: TRBV6-5; D: .; size: .; J: TRBJ1-5
DNA: TGTGCCTCCCGACGATCGCTAGCGCTTGGAGATACGCAGTATTTT; CDR3: CASRRSLALGDTQYF; V: TRBV10-3; D: .; size: once; J: TRBJ2-3
DNA: TGTGCCACCAGTGAACCGGGGGACCATTACGAGCAGTACTTC; CDR3: CATSEPGDHYEQYF; V: TRBV24-1; D: .; size: .; J: TRBJ2-7
DNA: TGTGCCACCAGTGACAATCAGGGGTTCGGACAGCCCCAGCATTTT; CDR3: CATSDNQGFGQPQHF; V: TRBV24-1; D: .; size: .; J: TRBJ1-5
DNA: TGTGCCACCAGCAGAGATTTGTACAGATCCTACGAGCAGTACTTC; CDR3: CATSRDLYRSYEQYF; V: TRBV15; D: .; size: .; J: TRBJ2-7